Each of the 24 T cell receptor beta chains below was sequenced from the same sample in a study of metastatic and nonmetastatic thyroid tumors. TCRdb re-processed the PCR reads through MiXCR. Of roughly 24,000 clones in the sample, 20% to 25% were seen once. Patients had received no treatment of any kind before thyroid surgery. The source material was blood. These receptor sequences come from a male donor with papillary thyroid cancer or a benign thyroid nodule (not recorded which). Some clones in this sample may be carry-over from other donors' samples.

There are many counts of this clone. The V and J genes are TRBV5-4 and TRBJ1-6, with a possible D match to TRBD1 (5 bases). Per germline, CDR1 SGHNT and CDR2 YYREEE (reference sequence). CDR3 length: 15 residues. With 4 bases removed from V and 4 bases from J, the gap between germline ends came to 12 bases. DNA of the CDR3: TGTGCCAGCAGCGCGCAGGGTGGATATAATTCACCCCTCCACTTT. It codes for CASSAQGGYNSPLHF. The variable domain in full, with the rest retrieved from reference TRBV5-4 and TRBJ1-6, is ETGVTQSPTHLIKTRGQQVTLRCSSQSGHNTVSWYQQALGQGPQFIFQYYREEENGRGNFPPRFSGLQFPNYSSELNVNALELDDSALYLCASSAQGGYNSPLHFGNGTRLTVT.

This clone was detected a few times. The CDR3 protein is CASSHPWTVRVDEQYF. The CDR3 coding sequence is TGTGCCAGCAGTCACCCCTGGACAGTCCGAGTGGACGAGCAGTACTTC. J is TRBJ2-7 and V is TRBV6-1, with TRBD1 as a possible D gene (6 bases). The CDR3 runs 16 residues. Trimming took off 5 bases at V and 5 bases at J, with 22 bases between the two ends. Germline V gene lookup returns CDR1 MNHNS and CDR2 SASEGT.

This chain joins TRBV6-1 and TRBJ1-1; D gene ambiguous. The CDR3 is made up of 15 amino acids. Germline-derived CDR1 and CDR2 are MNHNS and SASEGT. Between the trimmed V and J ends, which lost 5 bases and 1 base, there was a span of 14 bases. The CDR3, as DNA: TGTGCCAGCAGTCCCGGGAGCGCAGGGAACACTGAAGCTTTCTTT. Amino acids: CASSPGSAGNTEAFF.

This clone appeared a few times. At one end the junction does not follow the germline gene, possibly because of a read error. J is TRBJ2-2 and V is TRBV6-1; D might be TRBD1 (5 bases). The germline V gene has CDR1 MNHNS and CDR2 SASEGT. The CDR3 consists of 14 residues. Here the CDR3 reads CASSEQADTGELFF. The CDR3, as DNA: TGTGCCAGCAGTGAACAGGCGGACACAGGGGAGCTGTTTTTT.

This clone was counted between two and nine times. The gene calls are TRBV28 and TRBJ1-2, with 10 bases lining up with TRBD1. Looked up from germline, CDR1 is MDHEN and CDR2 is SYDVKM. The V gene end was trimmed by 9 bases and the J gene end by 7 bases; junction bases not matched to a gene: 14. This CDR3 is built from 15 residues. As DNA, the CDR3 is TGTGCCAGTAGCCGCTCGGACAGGGGGATGGTTGGCTACACCTTC. The encoded protein is CASSRSDRGMVGYTF.

The chain carries TRBV11-2 and TRBJ2-7, with D maybe TRBD2 (6 bases). Germline CDR1 is SGHAT and CDR2 is FQNNGV. This CDR3 comprises 15 residues. The germline V and J ends were trimmed by 5 bases and 5 bases, with 19 bases remaining between them. The CDR3 nucleotides read TGTGCCAGCAGCCCCAATCTAGCGCAGGGTGACGAGCAGTACTTC. Translated: CASSPNLAQGDEQYF.

This clone appeared a few times. The CDR3 loop reads CASSTMGQASGYGYTF. CDR3 nucleotide sequence: TGTGCCAGCAGCACGATGGGACAGGCCTCCGGCTATGGCTACACCTTC. V usage is TRBV6-1 and J usage is TRBJ1-2; TRBD1 matches at 8 bases. J gave up 4 bases and V 6 bases, and 13 bases lay outside the gene matches. The germline V gene has CDR1 MNHNS and CDR2 SASEGT. The CDR3 has 16 amino acids.

This clone has at least ten counts. The chain has TRBV9 and TRBJ2-3; 9 nucleotides match TRBD2. This CDR3 has 14 amino acids. CDR1 is SGDLS and CDR2 is YYNGEE in the germline V gene. Trimming at V came to 6 bases and at J to 3 bases, leaving 5 bases not matched to a gene. The CDR3 region is CASNRLADTDTQYF. For the CDR3, the DNA is TGTGCCAGCAACCGACTAGCGGATACAGATACGCAGTATTTT.

The chain has TRBV5-4 and TRBJ1-2, with D possibly being TRBD1 (6 bases). The germline V and J ends were trimmed by 1 base and 8 bases, with 12 bases remaining between them. Germline V gene sequence: CDR1 SGHNT, CDR2 YYREEE (reference sequence). The CDR3 consists of 13 residues. The CDR3 here is CASSLTPGAGYTF. The CDR3 DNA is TGTGCCAGCAGCTTGACTCCAGGGGCAGGCTACACCTTC.

This clone was detected a few times. CDR3 bases: TGTGCCAGCAGCCCCACGGCCAACGTCCTGACTTTC. This codes for CASSPTANVLTF. The chain recombines TRBV7-8 with TRBJ2-6; unclear D gene. The CDR3 has 12 residues. From germline, CDR1 is SGHVS and CDR2 FQNEAQ. V was shortened by 5 bases and J by 6 bases, with 5 bases between the two germline ends.

This clone counts as medium-sized. The chain has TRBV30 and TRBJ1-6, with D maybe TRBD1 (6 bases). Trimming left V 1 base short and J 6 bases short, with 10 bases between. The CDR3 consists of 14 residues. The V gene's germline CDR1 is GTSNPN and CDR2 SVGIG (reference sequence). The CDR3 reads CAWSDGRGNSPLHF. DNA for the CDR3: TGTGCCTGGAGTGATGGCAGGGGTAATTCACCCCTCCACTTT.

This clone is classed as medium-sized. V is TRBV3-1 and J is TRBJ2-7; D not certain. V was shortened by 2 bases and J by 7 bases, with 6 bases between the two germline ends. The CDR3 extends over 11 amino acids. Germline V lookup: CDR1 LGHDT, CDR2 YNNKEL (reference sequence). The DNA for the CDR3 is TGTGCCAGCAGCCAACGATGGGAGCAGTACTTC. It yields the protein CASSQRWEQYF.

This clone was counted at least ten times. This sequence joins TRBV27 and TRBJ1-2; 11 bases align to TRBD1. There are 14 residues in the CDR3. Trimming cost V 3 bases and J 8 bases; bases outside gene matches: 5. From germline, CDR1 is MNHEY and CDR2 SMNVEV (reference sequence). This CDR3 reads CASSFGQGARGYTF. The CDR3 nucleotides are TGTGCCAGCAGTTTCGGACAGGGGGCAAGGGGCTACACCTTC.

Here the CDR3 reads CASSYAANYGYTF. Here the CDR3 DNA reads TGTGCCAGCAGTTACGCGGCTAACTATGGCTACACCTTC. The chain links TRBV12-3 or TRBV12-4 to TRBJ1-2; D not certain. The CDR3 totals 13 residues. Trimming stripped 4 bases from V and 0 bases from J, with 6 bases between.

This clone was seen at least ten times. The CDR3 spells CASSFYMGAEKLFF. CDR3 DNA sequence: TGTGCCAGCAGTTTTTATATGGGAGCCGAAAAACTGTTTTTT. The genes are TRBV27 and TRBJ1-4, with D unresolved. The CDR3 is 14 amino acids. The germline V gene encodes CDR1 MNHEY and CDR2 SMNVEV (reference sequence). Trimming removed 3 bases from V and 8 bases from J, with 13 bases in between.

This clone was seen repeatedly, ten times or more. The V call is TRBV6-2 or TRBV6-3, the J call TRBJ2-5; 12 bases align to TRBD2. The CDR3 runs 18 residues. The V segment lost 6 bases and the J segment 5 bases; nucleotides outside the gene matches: 16. CDR1 MNHEY and CDR2 SVGEGT come from the germline V gene. The CDR3 here is CASSPNSRLAGELETQYF. The DNA of the CDR3 is TGTGCCAGCAGCCCCAATAGCCGACTAGCGGGAGAGCTGGAGACCCAGTACTTC.

In its sample, this clone was seen many times. J is TRBJ2-3 and V is TRBV5-1; 9 nucleotides align to TRBD2. This CDR3 spans 17 amino acids. Germline V gene lookup returns CDR1 SGHRS and CDR2 YFSETQ. Losses at the gene ends were 1 base for V and 0 bases for J; bases not matched to a gene: 6. CDR3 residues: CASSLSSGTPSTDTQYF. In nucleotides, the CDR3 is TGCGCCAGCAGCTTGTCTAGCGGGACGCCTAGCACAGATACGCAGTATTTT.

V gene TRBV7-8 combines with J gene TRBJ2-2; perhaps TRBD2 as D (6 bases). Trimming shortened V by 4 bases and J by 4 bases, and 19 bases separated the two germline ends. There are 17 residues in the CDR3. Per the germline V gene, CDR1 is SGHVS and CDR2 is FQNEAQ. CDR3 in DNA: TGTGCCAGCAGCTATAGGATGGGCGGGGATCTCACCGGGGAGCTGTTTTTT. Residues: CASSYRMGGDLTGELFF.

This clone is labeled medium-sized (0.01 to 0.1%). The rearrangement links TRBV19 to TRBJ1-1, with no clear D. CDR1 is LNHDA, CDR2 SQIVND, per germline (reference sequence). Trimming left V 3 bases short and J 7 bases short, with 9 bases between. The CDR3 length is 12 residues. CDR3 residues: CASSMVGSEAFF. The CDR3 DNA reads as TGTGCCAGTAGTATGGTCGGAAGTGAAGCTTTCTTT. Using reference TRBV19 and TRBJ1-1 for the parts outside the CDR3, the full variable domain is DGGITQSPKYLFRKEGQNVTLSCEQNLNHDAMYWYRQDPGQGLRLIYYSQIVNDFQKGDIAEGYSVSREKKESFPLTVTSAQKNPTAFYLCASSMVGSEAFFGQGTRLTVV.

In this sample, this clone turned up many times. The chain recombines TRBV19 with TRBJ2-5; D possibly corresponds to TRBD2 (6 bases). The length of the CDR3 is 12 residues. The V gene's germline CDR1 is LNHDA and CDR2 SQIVND (reference sequence). V was clipped by 10 bases and J by 1 base, with 10 bases between them. As DNA, the CDR3 is TGTGCCACTGGAGGGGTCCAAGAGACCCAGTACTTC. This translates into CATGGVQETQYF.

Ten or more counts support this clone. The V gene is TRBV5-1, the J gene TRBJ2-7; the match to TRBD2 covers 12 bases. Germline values: CDR1 SGHRS, CDR2 YFSETQ. The CDR3 extends over 16 amino acids. The V and J ends lost 0 bases and 2 bases, in that order; junction bases with no gene match: 3. The DNA for the CDR3 is TGCGCCAGCAGCTTGGTGGCTAGCGGGAGGGCCTACGAGCAGTACTTC. It is translated as CASSLVASGRAYEQYF.

This clone was counted many times. The V gene is TRBV4-2, the J gene TRBJ2-2, with D hard to call. V gave up 4 bases and J gave up 5 bases, with 5 bases separating them. The germline gives CDR1 LGHNA, CDR2 YNFKEQ. The CDR3 loop spans 12 amino acids. CDR3 sequence: CASSPATGELFF. CDR3 in DNA: TGTGCCAGCAGCCCAGCAACCGGGGAGCTGTTTTTT.

The rearrangement joins TRBV20-1 to TRBJ1-2; TRBD1 agrees at 9 bases. Germline values: CDR1 DFQATT, CDR2 SNEGSKA (reference sequence). The CDR3 loop spans 17 amino acids. Unmatched junction bases numbered 13, after V lost 0 bases and J lost 5 bases. This CDR3 is CSARDKAGQGVKYGYTF. The CDR3 DNA reads as TGCAGTGCTAGAGATAAGGCGGGACAGGGCGTAAAATATGGCTACACCTTC.

This clone occurred many times. V is TRBV19 and J is TRBJ2-6; D gene ambiguous. This CDR3 contains 13 residues. Germline values: CDR1 LNHDA, CDR2 SQIVND (reference sequence). Trimming shortened V by 8 bases and J by 0 bases, and 5 bases separated the two germline ends. The CDR3 reads CASYYSGANVLTF. The CDR3 coding sequence is TGTGCCAGTTACTACTCTGGGGCCAACGTCCTGACTTTC.